These T cell receptor beta chains were read from a single sample in a study of blood T cell repertoires in COVID-19. The method was immunoSEQ multiplex PCR; TCRdb's version includes in-frame clones alone and lacks a portion of them. The sample has fewer than 250,000 clones; around 90% are singletons. Sequencing used PBMCs or T cells enriched from blood (not recorded which). Receptor source: a man aged 30 to 39 in a cohort exposed to, infected with or recovered from COVID-19 (not recorded which). The CDR3 runs from the conserved cysteine through the conserved F or W. A D gene is named only where the DNA matches it firmly. Clone size is given for some rows only: seen once, a few or many times, or a class if the clone is expanded.

TRBJ1-5 | TRBD1 | TRBV7-9 | 15 | NA | CASSLGSGQGEPQHF | TGTGCCAGCAGCTTAGGTTCCGGACAGGGGGAGCCCCAGCATTTT
TRBJ1-4 | NA | TRBV2 | 11 | NA | CASSPRTELFF | TGTGCCAGCAGCCCTAGGACAGAGCTGTTTTTT
TRBJ2-6 | TRBD1 | TRBV27 | 17 | once | CASRDRGRRSGANVLTF | TGTGCCAGCAGGGACAGGGGGCGGCGATCTGGGGCCAACGTCCTGACTTTC
TRBJ2-1 | TRBD2 | TRBV5-1 | 14 | NA | CASSYLGAGNEQFF | TGCGCCAGCAGCTACCTCGGAGCGGGAAATGAGCAGTTCTTC
TRBJ2-3 | TRBD2 | TRBV5-8 | 15 | NA | CASSFSSGSADTQYF | TGTGCCAGCAGCTTCTCTAGCGGGAGTGCAGATACGCAGTATTTT
TRBJ1-5 | TRBD1 | TRBV9 | 14 | NA | CASSVGGQARPQHF | TGTGCCAGCAGCGTAGGGGGACAGGCACGGCCCCAGCATTTT
TRBJ2-2 | TRBD2 | TRBV9 | 16 | NA | CASSVRAGMNTGELFF | TGTGCCAGCAGCGTACGAGCGGGGATGAACACCGGGGAGCTGTTTTTT
TRBJ2-1 | TRBD2 | TRBV9 | 15 | NA | CASSVTSGRLNEQFF | TGTGCCAGCAGCGTAACTAGCGGGAGATTGAATGAGCAGTTCTTC
TRBJ2-7 | NA | TRBV27 | 12 | NA | CASSPSSYEQYF | TGTGCCAGCAGTCCGTCCTCCTACGAGCAGTACTTC
TRBJ2-3 | TRBD1 | TRBV7-3 | 16 | NA | CASSLTPPGGVDTQYF | TGTGCCAGCAGCTTAACACCCCCAGGGGGCGTAGATACGCAGTATTTT
TRBJ2-7 | TRBD1 | TRBV7-9 | 14 | once | CASRRGQGPYEQYF | TGTGCCAGCAGACGAGGACAGGGCCCCTACGAGCAGTACTTC
TRBJ2-1 | TRBD2 | TRBV24-1 | 14 | NA | CATSDASGYNEQFF | TGTGCCACCAGTGATGCTAGCGGGTACAATGAGCAGTTCTTC
TRBJ2-1 | TRBD1 | TRBV28 | 15 | NA | CASSLGQGRGDEQFF | TGTGCCAGCAGTTTGGGACAGGGGCGAGGGGATGAGCAGTTCTTC
TRBJ2-7 | TRBD1 | TRBV4-1 | 14 | once | CASSARTGGYEQYF | TGCGCCAGCAGCGCCCGGACAGGGGGCTACGAGCAGTACTTC
TRBJ1-4 | NA | TRBV7-6 | 16 | once | CASSLTPRGLNEKLFF | TGTGCCAGCAGCCTAACTCCCCGCGGGCTTAATGAAAAACTGTTTTTT
TRBJ2-5 | TRBD2 | TRBV5-1 | 16 | NA | CASSLEAGGSFETQYF | TGCGCCAGCAGCTTGGAGGCGGGAGGTTCTTTTGAGACCCAGTACTTC
TRBJ2-1 | TRBD2 | TRBV6-5 | 15 | NA | CASRYGLAAYNEQFF | TGTGCCAGCAGATATGGGCTAGCGGCCTACAATGAGCAGTTCTTC
TRBJ2-1 | TRBD2 | TRBV27 | 17 | NA | CASSLSPSGSSTNEQFF | TGTGCCAGCAGTTTATCCCCTAGCGGGAGTAGCACCAATGAGCAGTTCTTC
TRBJ1-2 | NA | TRBV28 | 14 | NA | CASRTGQSSYGYTF | TGTGCCAGCAGGACAGGTCAGAGTTCCTATGGCTACACCTTC
TRBJ2-2 | TRBD1 | TRBV11-3 | 16 | NA | CASSVSGQGRNGELFF | TGTGCCAGCAGCGTTTCTGGACAGGGAAGGAACGGGGAGCTGTTTTTT
TRBJ2-7 | TRBD1 | TRBV4-3 | 13 | NA | CASSQGDSYEQYF | TGCGCCAGCAGCCAAGGGGACAGCTACGAGCAGTACTTC
TRBJ2-4 | TRBD1 | TRBV3-1/TRBV3-2 | 17 | NA | CASSQRGSRGQENIQYF | TGTGCCAGCAGCCAAAGGGGGAGCAGGGGGCAGGAAAACATTCAGTACTTC
TRBJ2-7 | TRBD2 | TRBV28 | 15 | NA | CASSPSSAGGYEQYF | TGTGCCAGCAGCCCATCTTCTGCGGGAGGTTACGAGCAGTACTTC
TRBJ1-1 | TRBD1 | TRBV6-5 | 14 | NA | CASSWTGTNTEAFF | TGTGCCAGCAGTTGGACAGGTACTAACACTGAAGCTTTCTTT
TRBJ2-1 | NA | TRBV10-3 | 14 | NA | CAIRQLDSYNEQFF | TGTGCCATCAGGCAGCTCGACTCTTACAATGAGCAGTTCTTC
TRBJ2-5 | NA | TRBV6-4 | 15 | NA | CASMLRSDDQETQYF | TGTGCCAGCATGTTGAGGTCAGACGACCAAGAGACCCAGTACTTC
TRBJ2-2 | NA | TRBV5-8 | 16 | NA | CASSDLYGSNTGELFF | TGTGCCAGCAGCGACCTTTACGGGAGTAACACCGGGGAGCTGTTTTTT
TRBJ1-6 | TRBD1 | TRBV9 | 15 | NA | CASSVEGTGYSPLHF | TGTGCCAGCAGCGTAGAAGGGACAGGGTATTCACCCCTCCACTTT
TRBJ1-2 | TRBD1 | TRBV10-3 | 15 | NA | CAISGHQGAAYGYTF | TGTGCCATCAGTGGACATCAGGGGGCGGCCTATGGCTACACCTTC
TRBJ2-5 | TRBD2 | TRBV3-1/TRBV3-2 | 15 | NA | CASSQSGTSQETQYF | TGTGCCAGCAGCCAAAGCGGGACTAGCCAAGAGACCCAGTACTTC
TRBJ1-1 | TRBD1 | TRBV6-5 | 15 | NA | CASSSSSTGITEAFF | TGTGCCAGCAGTTCGTCGTCGACAGGGATAACTGAAGCTTTCTTT
TRBJ2-5 | NA | TRBV7-7 | 16 | NA | CASSFPSVGSQETQYF | TGTGCTAGCAGCTTCCCAAGCGTTGGTAGTCAAGAGACCCAGTACTTC
TRBJ2-1 | TRBD2 | TRBV29-1 | 11 | NA | CSGSGSNEQFF | TGCAGCGGGAGCGGGAGTAATGAGCAGTTCTTC
TRBJ2-1 | NA | TRBV7-2 | 17 | NA | CASSLGSSGITYNEQFF | TGTGCCAGCAGCTTAGGAAGCTCGGGGATCACCTACAATGAGCAGTTCTTC
TRBJ2-3 | TRBD2 | TRBV4-2 | 16 | NA | CASSPVEASGPDTQYF | TGTGCCAGCAGCCCAGTGGAGGCTAGCGGTCCAGATACGCAGTATTTT
TRBJ1-2 | NA | TRBV25-1 | 18 | NA | CASSARIPQTLTPEGYTF | TGTGCCAGCAGTGCCCGGATCCCGCAGACTCTTACCCCTGAAGGCTACACCTTC
TRBJ2-6 | NA | TRBV5-4 | 15 | NA | CASSLALVGANVLTF | TGTGCCAGCAGCTTGGCTCTAGTTGGGGCCAACGTCCTGACTTTC
TRBJ2-4 | TRBD1 | TRBV7-6 | 16 | NA | CASSPSDRGVGNIQYF | TGTGCCAGCAGTCCGTCGGACAGGGGAGTTGGGAACATTCAGTACTTC
TRBJ1-2 | NA | TRBV24-1 | 16 | NA | CATSDFSADSPYGYTF | TGTGCCACCAGTGATTTCTCCGCAGACTCCCCCTATGGCTACACCTTC
TRBJ2-2 | TRBD2 | TRBV5-1 | 16 | NA | CASSSGLAGGTGELFF | TGCGCCAGCAGCTCAGGACTAGCGGGGGGGACCGGGGAGCTGTTTTTT
TRBJ2-7 | NA | TRBV6-1 | 14 | NA | CASSERRETGEQYF | TGTGCCAGCAGTGAACGGAGAGAGACGGGGGAGCAGTACTTC
TRBJ2-3 | NA | TRBV2 | 15 | NA | CASSGRGDGTDTQYF | TGTGCCAGCAGTGGGCGGGGCGATGGGACAGATACGCAGTATTTT
TRBJ2-5 | NA | TRBV5-1 | 16 | NA | CASSSMDRRYQETQYF | TGCGCCAGCAGCTCCATGGACAGACGGTACCAAGAGACCCAGTACTTC
TRBJ2-3 | NA | TRBV15 | 15 | NA | CATSPFSVRVDTQYF | TGTGCCACCAGCCCCTTTTCGGTCAGGGTTGATACGCAGTATTTT
TRBJ1-2 | TRBD1 | TRBV7-9 | 14 | NA | CASSPGQGTYGYTF | TGTGCCAGCAGCCCCGGACAGGGAACGTATGGCTACACCTTC
TRBJ1-1 | TRBD1 | TRBV18 | 15 | NA | CASSPLKTGVGEAFF | TGTGCCAGCTCACCACTGAAGACAGGGGTCGGTGAAGCTTTCTTT
TRBJ2-2 | NA | TRBV18 | 15 | NA | CASSVFPPNTGELFF | TGTGCCAGCTCCGTCTTCCCCCCGAACACCGGGGAGCTGTTTTTT
TRBJ2-2 | TRBD1 | TRBV5-1 | 16 | NA | CASTHTGTGGVGELFF | TGCGCCAGCACCCATACCGGGACAGGGGGCGTCGGGGAGCTGTTTTTT
TRBJ1-1 | NA | TRBV5-6 | 13 | NA | CASSFWGLTEAFF | TGTGCCAGCAGCTTTTGGGGGCTCACTGAAGCTTTCTTT